This passage covers 20 T cell receptor beta chains from one sample sequenced in a study of T cells after yellow fever vaccination. TCRdb ran MiXCR on the 5' RACE reads and lists one entry per CDR3 protein. The sample consists of 600,000 to 750,000 distinct CDR3 sequences, approximately 13% of them appearing once. Sequenced material: PBMCs, taken on the day of the yellow fever booster vaccination. These receptors all stem from a man aged 25-45 years who received the YFV17D yellow fever vaccine.

This clonotype was picked up a small number of times. V gene TRBV4-2 combines with J gene TRBJ2-5, with 13 bases lining up with TRBD2. Germline V gene data show CDR1 as LGHNA and CDR2 as YNFKEQ. The CDR3 loop spans 17 amino acids. J lost 5 bases, V lost 0 bases, and 6 bases had no gene match. DNA for the CDR3: TGTGCCAGCAGCCAAGAAACCCCGGGACTAGCGGGGGAGACCCAGTACTTC. This sequence encodes CASSQETPGLAGETQYF.

The chain has TRBV5-4 and TRBJ2-3; 7 bases match TRBD2. Germline V gene sequence: CDR1 SGHNT, CDR2 YYREEE (reference sequence). The CDR3 has 16 residues. Trimming cost V 4 bases and J 8 bases; bases outside gene matches: 16. This CDR3 reads CASSVAIGLGRGTQYF. Here the CDR3 DNA reads TGTGCCAGCAGCGTAGCTATAGGACTAGGTCGAGGTACGCAGTATTTT.

With respect to this clonotype: A much bigger clone sits one base away, suggesting this may be a read error. This likely comes from a read error, as the CDR3 has no conserved phenylalanine or tryptophan at its end. The J gene is TRBJ2-3, the V gene TRBV15; 10 bases fit TRBD2. The CDR3 is 15 amino acids. The J segment lost 4 bases and the V segment lost 6 bases, leaving 7 bases of the junction unmatched. CDR1 LNHNV and CDR2 YYDKDF come from the germline V gene (reference sequence). DNA of the CDR3: TGTGCCACCAGTCCACTAGCGGGGTCATCAGATACGCAGTATCTT. Its protein is CATSPLAGSSDTQYL.

This clonotype was seen a few times. The V gene is TRBV7-8, the J gene TRBJ2-1, with D perhaps matching TRBD2 (5 bases). The CDR3 is 18 residues long. Trimming cost V 7 bases and J 5 bases, with 27 bases left between them. Germline assignment: CDR1 SGHVS and CDR2 FQNEAQ. CDR3: CASTPRRTSNPRDNEQFF. In DNA form, the CDR3 reads TGTGCCAGCACCCCCCGCAGAACTAGTAATCCCCGGGACAATGAGCAGTTCTTC.

Comment on this clonotype: The germline gene is not matched at one end of the junction; a read error may be the cause. CDR3 nucleotides: TGTGCCAGTAGTGGGACTAGCGGGATCTACAAGCAGTACTTC. Protein: CASSGTSGIYKQYF. The chain has TRBV19 and TRBJ2-7; 13 bases are a match to TRBD2. Germline CDR1 is LNHDA and CDR2 is SQIVND (reference sequence). CDR3 length equals 14 residues.

CDR3 in amino acids: CASLIDREAEAFF. The CDR3 coding sequence is TGTGCCAGCCTGATCGACAGGGAGGCTGAAGCTTTCTTT. V and J are TRBV7-2 and TRBJ1-1; 7 bases fit TRBD1. With 8 bases clipped from V and 6 bases from J, the junction kept 9 bases outside the gene matches. The CDR3 loop spans 13 amino acids. Germline values: CDR1 SGHTA, CDR2 FQGNSA.

This clonotype occurred many times. The chain employs TRBV5-1 and TRBJ2-7; D is perhaps TRBD2 (6 bases). The CDR3 loop spans 15 amino acids. From germline, CDR1 is SGHRS and CDR2 YFSETQ. Trimming took 0 bases from V and 1 from J, leaving 11 bases between them. CDR3 bases: TGCGCCAGCAGCTTGGGTCTAGCGCCGTCCTACGAGCAGTACTTC. As protein: CASSLGLAPSYEQYF.

This clonotype has only a few counts. The genes are TRBV15 and TRBJ2-1, with 14 nucleotides matching TRBD2. The CDR3 consists of 15 residues. V shed 5 bases and J 9 bases; nucleotides not matched to a gene: 6. The germline V gene encodes CDR1 LNHNV and CDR2 YYDKDF (reference sequence). The CDR3 is CATSQGGLAGGEQFF. DNA of the CDR3: TGTGCCACCAGCCAAGGCGGACTAGCGGGAGGTGAGCAGTTCTTC.

J is TRBJ2-3 and V is TRBV28; perhaps TRBD2 as D (6 bases). The CDR3 extends over 17 amino acids. Trimming left V 4 bases short and J 2 bases short, with 19 bases between. Germline lookup yields CDR1 MDHEN and CDR2 SYDVKM. The CDR3 DNA sequence: TGTGCCAGCAGTTCCCCAACCGGGGAGGACCTCACAGATACGCAGTATTTT. Its protein is CASSSPTGEDLTDTQYF.

The chain has TRBV29-1 and TRBJ2-7, with 8 bases identical to TRBD1. The V gene's germline CDR1 is SQVTM and CDR2 ANQGSEA. V lost 1 base, J lost 7 bases, and 12 bases stayed unmatched. This CDR3 spans 15 amino acids. In DNA form, the CDR3 reads TGCAGCGTTGAAGCCTTCGCAGGGGGCTTTCGAGAGCAGTACTTC. It is translated as CSVEAFAGGFREQYF.

In nucleotides, the CDR3 is TGTGCCAGCAGCCAAGACTTGGAAAGGGGGGACCTCGGGGAGCTGTTTTTT. It specifies CASSQDLERGDLGELFF. The chain has TRBV3-1 and TRBJ2-2; D possibly matches TRBD1 or TRBD2 (6 bases each). The CDR3 length is 17 residues. CDR1 LGHDT and CDR2 YNNKEL come from the germline V gene (reference sequence). V was cut by 0 bases and J by 7 bases, with 18 bases left in between.

J is TRBJ2-7 and V is TRBV7-8, with 7 nucleotides matching TRBD1. The germline CDR1 and CDR2 sequences are SGHVS and FQNEAQ. The V gene end was trimmed by 2 bases and the J gene end by 1 base; junction bases not matched to a gene: 5. The CDR3 has 15 amino acids. As DNA, the CDR3 is TGTGCCAGCAGCTTAAGGGACAGCCCATCCTACGAGCAGTACTTC. The encoded protein is CASSLRDSPSYEQYF.

This clonotype was seen a few times. The chain recombines TRBV5-6 with TRBJ1-2; 8 bases fit TRBD1. V dropped 4 bases and J dropped 4; count of bases not matched to a gene: 12. CDR3 length: 16 amino acids. Germline V gene sequence: CDR1 SGHDT, CDR2 YYEEEE. As DNA, the CDR3 is TGTGCCAGCAGCCCTCGGGGGGCAGGGGGCCTCTATGGCTACACCTTC. Translating it yields CASSPRGAGGLYGYTF.

The rearrangement links TRBV7-9 to TRBJ1-1; no clear D gene. This CDR3 contains 10 residues. V gave up 9 bases and J gave up 11 bases, with 13 bases separating them. Per germline, CDR1 SEHNR and CDR2 FQNEAQ (reference sequence). The chain's CDR3 is CASPSLDAFF. In nucleotides, the CDR3 is TGTGCCAGTCCCTCTTTGGACGCTTTCTTT.

The V and J genes are TRBV5-1 and TRBJ2-7; 8 nucleotides line up with TRBD1. This CDR3 contains 14 residues. J gave up 2 bases and V 4 bases, and 5 bases lay outside the gene matches. Germline CDR1 reads SGHRS; CDR2 reads YFSETQ. The CDR3 DNA reads TGCGCCAGCAGCCACCCGGGACAGGCCTACGAGCAGTACTTC. It yields the protein CASSHPGQAYEQYF. The whole variable domain, filled in from reference TRBV5-1 and TRBJ2-7, reads KAGVTQTPRYLIKTRGQQVTLSCSPISGHRSVSWYQQTPGQGLQFLFEYFSETQRNKGNFPGRFSGRQFSNSRSEMNVSTLELGDSALYLCASSHPGQAYEQYFGPGTRLTVT.

The J gene is TRBJ2-5, the V gene TRBV10-3; D is perhaps TRBD1 (5 bases). V lost 3 bases and J lost 1, with 12 bases in between. This CDR3 spans 15 amino acids. Germline CDR1 reads ENHRY; CDR2 reads SYGVKD. CDR3 sequence: CAISDIRVPQETQYF. The CDR3, as DNA: TGTGCCATCAGTGACATCAGGGTCCCCCAAGAGACCCAGTACTTC.

The chain recombines TRBV2 with TRBJ2-3; TRBD2 matches 9 bases. V lost 7 bases to trimming and J lost 4 bases; unmatched junction nucleotides: 9. The germline V gene has CDR1 SNHLY and CDR2 FYNNEI. This CDR3 is 15 amino acids long. The DNA of the CDR3 is TGTGCCAGCACTGGAGGTAGCGGGAGCTCAGATACGCAGTATTTT. Residues: CASTGGSGSSDTQYF.

This chain uses TRBV11-2 with TRBJ2-7; 9 bases match TRBD2. The ends lost 5 bases at V and 6 bases at J; junction bases unmatched: 11. The germline gives CDR1 SGHAT, CDR2 FQNNGV. CDR3 length: 15 residues. Written as DNA, the CDR3 is TGTGCCAGCAGCCGGACGCGGGAGGGCCCTCGCGAGCAGTACTTC. Amino acids: CASSRTREGPREQYF. The full variable domain, with the rest looked up from reference TRBV11-2 and TRBJ2-7, is EAGVAQSPRYKIIEKRQSVAFWCNPISGHATLYWYQQILGQGPKLLIQFQNNGVVDDSQLPKDRFSAERLKGVDSTLKIQPAKLEDSAVYLCASSRTREGPREQYFGPGTRLTVT.

V usage is TRBV12-3 or TRBV12-4 and J usage is TRBJ2-3, with 7 bases fitting TRBD2. This CDR3 is built from 15 residues. J lost 2 bases, V lost 6 bases, and 8 bases had no gene match. Here the CDR3 DNA reads TGTGCCAGCAGGGTGGGCGGGAGTAACACAGATACGCAGTATTTT. The encoded protein is CASRVGGSNTDTQYF.

This clonotype was counted ten times or more. This chain uses TRBV20-1 with TRBJ2-1; D gene uncertain. CDR3 length: 11 amino acids. Deletions cut 3 bases from V and 0 bases from J, with 0 bases between. Germline V lookup: CDR1 DFQATT, CDR2 SNEGSKA (reference sequence). DNA of the CDR3: TGCAGTGCTAGCTCCTACAATGAGCAGTTCTTC. It codes for CSASSYNEQFF.